Below are 12 T cell receptor beta chains sequenced from a single sample in a study of cytomegalovirus exposure and HLA in healthy donors. With 60 Vbeta and 13 Jbeta primers, the PCR was carried out. Here immunoSEQ multiplex PCR was the method, and the copy in TCRdb shows in-frame clones only, minus some. This sample has over 150,000 clones, with around 72% found just once. The sequenced material came from PBMCs. Every receptor here comes from a man in his forties or fifties in good health and CMV-seronegative.

The J gene is TRBJ2-2, the V gene TRBV5-1; 7 bases map to TRBD2. The germline gives CDR1 SGHRS, CDR2 YFSETQ. The V gene end was trimmed by 4 bases and the J gene end by 0 bases; junction bases not matched to a gene: 12. The CDR3 loop spans 18 amino acids. The DNA of the CDR3 is TGCGCCAGCAGCCCTCTACCCGGGACTACTTCGAACACCGGGGAGCTGTTTTTT. It yields the protein CASSPLPGTTSNTGELFF.

The chain has TRBV5-1 and TRBJ1-1; D gene ambiguous. Between the trimmed V and J ends, which lost 4 bases and 2 bases, there was a span of 9 bases. The germline V gene encodes CDR1 SGHRS and CDR2 YFSETQ. This CDR3 region has 13 residues. CDR3 region: CASSTTRNTEAFF. Here the CDR3 DNA reads TGCGCCAGCAGCACCACACGAAACACTGAAGCTTTCTTT.

The chain employs TRBV11-1 and TRBJ1-4; tentatively, D is TRBD1 (6 bases). Trimming shortened V by 5 bases and J by 0 bases, and 10 bases separated the two germline ends. Looked up from germline, CDR1 is SGHAT and CDR2 is FQDESV (reference sequence). The CDR3 covers 15 residues. CDR3 sequence reads: CASSRRQATNEKLFF. The CDR3, as DNA: TGTGCCAGCAGCCGTAGACAGGCAACTAATGAAAAACTGTTTTTT.

This clone has just a few counts. This chain joins TRBV7-2 and TRBJ2-5, with TRBD1 matching 10 bases. This CDR3 is built from 14 residues. CDR1 is SGHTA, CDR2 FQGNSA, per germline. The V and J ends lost 5 bases and 4 bases, in that order; junction bases with no gene match: 4. CDR3 loop: CASSADRGSETQYF. The CDR3 nucleotides read TGTGCCAGCAGCGCGGACAGGGGGTCAGAGACCCAGTACTTC.

The gene calls are TRBV4-3 and TRBJ2-7; 7 bases are shared with TRBD1. J was trimmed by 2 bases and V by 1 base; bases with no gene match: 11. The germline gives CDR1 LGHNA, CDR2 YSLEER. The CDR3 is made up of 17 amino acids. CDR3 DNA sequence: TGCGCCAGCAGCCAAGGGGCTGGGGGAGACAGGGCCTACGAGCAGTACTTC. Protein: CASSQGAGGDRAYEQYF.

The chain combines TRBV18 with TRBJ1-2; 7 nucleotides agree with TRBD1. The V gene end was trimmed by 3 bases and the J gene end by 6 bases; junction bases not matched to a gene: 4. Germline V gene sequence: CDR1 KGHSH, CDR2 LQKENI. The CDR3 runs to 13 residues. CDR3 DNA sequence: TGTGCCAGCTCACCGGGACAGCTAAATGGCTACACCTTC. Its translation is CASSPGQLNGYTF.

The chain couples TRBV19 to TRBJ2-5; 8 positions match TRBD1. Losses at the gene ends were 3 bases for V and 3 bases for J; bases not matched to a gene: 6. Germline-derived CDR1 and CDR2 are LNHDA and SQIVND (reference sequence). This CDR3 has 15 amino acids. The DNA for the CDR3 is TGTGCCAGTAGTATGGTGGCAGGGGGCAAAGAGACCCAGTACTTC. As protein: CASSMVAGGKETQYF. The full variable domain, with the rest looked up from reference TRBV19 and TRBJ2-5, is DGGITQSPKYLFRKEGQNVTLSCEQNLNHDAMYWYRQDPGQGLRLIYYSQIVNDFQKGDIAEGYSVSREKKESFPLTVTSAQKNPTAFYLCASSMVAGGKETQYFGPGTRLLVL.

The chain uses TRBV15 and TRBJ1-5; D is perhaps TRBD1 (6 bases). Germline V gives CDR1 LNHNV, CDR2 YYDKDF (reference sequence). The V gene lost 0 bases and the J gene lost 2 bases, with 8 bases spanning the gap. The CDR3 is 15 residues long. The CDR3 DNA follows: TGTGCCACCAGCAGAGAAGGGGGAGGCAATCAGCCCCAGCATTTT. It encodes CATSREGGGNQPQHF.

This chain connects TRBV2 to TRBJ1-5; the match to TRBD1 covers 8 bases. CDR3 size: 14 residues. Germline trimming cut 3 bases from V and 4 bases from J; bases unmatched to any gene: 2. Per the germline V gene, CDR1 is SNHLY and CDR2 is FYNNEI. CDR3 DNA: TGTGCCAGCAGTGACCGGGACAGGAATCAGCCCCAGCATTTT. Translation: CASSDRDRNQPQHF. Based on the CDR3 plus reference TRBV2 and TRBJ1-5, the full variable domain is EPEVTQTPSHQVTQMGQEVILRCVPISNHLYFYWYRQILGQKVEFLVSFYNNEISEKSEIFDDQFSVERPDGSNFTLKIRSTKLEDSAMYFCASSDRDRNQPQHFGDGTRLSIL.

This clone was observed a single time. The rearrangement links TRBV25-1 to TRBJ1-2; no reliable D call. The CDR3 extends over 13 amino acids. Trimming left V 2 bases short and J 3 bases short, with 7 bases between. The germline V gene encodes CDR1 MGHDK and CDR2 SYGVNS. The CDR3 protein is CASSEGSYYGYTF. CDR3 nucleotide sequence: TGTGCCAGCAGTGAAGGGAGCTACTATGGCTACACCTTC.

The genes are TRBV28 and TRBJ1-5, with TRBD1 matching over 10 bases. Germline CDR1 MDHEN, CDR2 SYDVKM. V gave up 3 bases and J gave up 3 bases; unmatched junction bases: 2. The CDR3 covers 15 residues. CDR3 protein: CASSLGTGVNQPQHF. The CDR3 bases are TGTGCCAGCAGTTTGGGGACAGGGGTCAATCAGCCCCAGCATTTT.

Ten or more counts support this clone. The chain is built from TRBV4-1 and TRBJ1-5; 8 bases align to TRBD1. Trimming cost V 1 base and J 4 bases; bases outside gene matches: 6. CDR1 is MGHRA and CDR2 is YSYEKL in the germline V gene. This CDR3 contains 16 residues. CDR3 DNA: TGCGCCAGCAGCCAAGTGGACACAGGGGGAAATCAGCCCCAGCATTTT. This translates into CASSQVDTGGNQPQHF.